Below, one T cell receptor (beta chain) is given with its context. Its cognate antigen has yet to be identified. The record has no base qualities; no much larger clone is one base away. The sample originates from a study of control samples from healthy donors and cancer patients (dated by TCRdb to 2020 to 2022). Library generation was performed with the immunoSEQ multiplex PCR assay. Here the immuneACCESS table is served through TCRdb, limited to in-frame sequences with V and J called. Missing clones are a known gap in these copies; in checked studies unresolved V genes cover under half, and the rest lacks a known reason. Recorded for this sample are 60,000 to 95,000 clones; about nine tenths of them occurred a single time. Around 9.5% of the sample is held by the ten biggest clonotypes. Unmatched junction bases come to 5, with V trimmed by 4 bases and J by 0 bases. The CDR3 has 16 amino acids, counting the end cysteine and phenylalanine. Only the CDR3 portion is preserved as DNA: 48 bases, with reading frame beginning at the first base. In the germline V gene, CDR1 corresponds to SGHDT and CDR2 to YYEEEE.

Specimen: PBMCs. The receptor chain draws on TRBV5-6 and TRBJ2-2; 8 bases in the middle match TRBD2. The TCR was taken from a woman in her forties or fifties with colorectal cancer. The DNA sequence reads TGTGCCAGCAGCCGACGGGGGGGCGCGAACACCGGGGAGCTGTTTTTT. Translated, it reads CASSRRGGANTGELFF.